This is a list of T cell receptor beta chains from one sample in a study of long-term antiretroviral therapy in people with HIV. Using immunoSEQ multiplex PCR, the repertoire was profiled, and TCRdb retains in-frame clones only, with some absent. The sample has more than 25,000 clones; more than 85% are singletons. The specimen was unsorted PBMCs, collected 2 years after starting antiretroviral therapy. All receptors come from a man aged 45-65 years with HIV. CDR3s include the opening cysteine and the closing phenylalanine or tryptophan. D genes are given only for firm matches. Size tells how often a clone was seen (once, few, many) or the class of an expanded clone, and some rows leave it out.

size | J | V | D | CDR3 | DNA
few | TRBJ1-5 | TRBV12-5 | NA | CASGSASNQPQHF | TGTGCTAGTGGGTCTGCCAGCAATCAGCCCCAGCATTTT
NA | TRBJ1-2 | TRBV28 | NA | CASRTANYGYTF | TGTGCCAGCAGGACAGCTAACTATGGCTACACCTTC
NA | TRBJ2-5 | TRBV5-8 | NA | CASSLERRLDQETQYF | TGTGCCAGCAGCTTGGAAAGGAGGTTGGACCAAGAGACCCAGTACTTC
NA | TRBJ2-7 | TRBV4-1 | NA | CASSQRQIGYEQYF | TGCGCCAGCAGCCAAAGACAGATAGGCTACGAGCAGTACTTC
NA | TRBJ2-3 | TRBV7-2 | NA | CASSLDYLTDTQYF | TGTGCCAGCAGCTTGGACTACCTCACAGATACGCAGTATTTT
NA | TRBJ1-2 | TRBV4-1 | TRBD1 | CASSLLLAGTGANYGYTF | TGCGCCAGCAGCCTCCTCTTGGCGGGTACAGGGGCTAACTATGGCTACACCTTC
NA | TRBJ1-2 | TRBV7-9 | NA | CASSFDGGGGYTF | TGTGCCAGCAGCTTCGATGGGGGTGGTGGCTACACCTTC
NA | TRBJ2-7 | TRBV5-1 | TRBD1 | CASSILRQGYEQYF | TGCGCCAGCAGCATTCTCAGACAGGGCTACGAGCAGTACTTC
NA | TRBJ2-7 | TRBV7-2 | NA | CASSLDRTTYEQYF | TGTGCCAGCAGCCTCGACAGAACTACCTACGAGCAGTACTTC
NA | TRBJ2-7 | TRBV18 | TRBD1 | CASSPGQGAYEQYF | TGTGCCAGCTCACCAGGACAGGGGGCCTACGAGCAGTACTTC
NA | TRBJ1-5 | TRBV7-9 | NA | CASSFGARQPQHF | TGTGCCAGCAGCTTCGGTGCCCGTCAGCCCCAGCATTTT
NA | TRBJ2-3 | TRBV4-1 | TRBD2 | CASSQGLAGGPRDTQYF | TGCGCCAGCAGCCAAGGTTTAGCGGGGGGACCGCGGGATACGCAGTATTTT
NA | TRBJ1-2 | TRBV4-1 | NA | CASSQPTDMPGLNYGYTF | TGCGCCAGCAGCCAACCAACTGACATGCCGGGGCTCAACTATGGCTACACCTTC
once | TRBJ2-3 | TRBV10-3 | TRBD2 | CAISEYVAGGPDTQYF | TGTGCCATCAGTGAGTATGTAGCGGGGGGGCCAGATACGCAGTATTTT
NA | TRBJ2-5 | TRBV28 | TRBD1 | CASSDRQGFRETQYF | TGTGCCAGCAGTGATCGACAGGGTTTTAGGGAGACCCAGTACTTC
NA | TRBJ1-1 | TRBV28 | TRBD1 | CASSLLGQGGTEAFF | TGTGCCAGCAGTTTATTGGGGCAGGGGGGCACTGAAGCTTTCTTT
NA | TRBJ1-5 | TRBV19 | NA | CASSKGVNQPQHF | TGTGCCAGTAGTAAGGGGGTGAATCAGCCCCAGCATTTT
once | TRBJ1-5 | TRBV7-2 | NA | CASNNGAGNNQPQHF | TGTGCCAGCAATAACGGGGCAGGGAACAATCAGCCCCAGCATTTT
few | TRBJ1-2 | TRBV2 | NA | CASTRQDGYTF | TGTGCCAGCACCAGACAGGATGGCTACACCTTC
NA | TRBJ1-1 | TRBV29-1 | NA | CSVVNRMNTEAFF | TGCAGCGTTGTTAACAGAATGAACACTGAAGCTTTCTTT
NA | TRBJ2-3 | TRBV7-6 | TRBD2 | CASSPRDYGTDTQYF | TGTGCCAGCAGCCCCCGGGACTATGGCACAGATACGCAGTATTTT
few | TRBJ2-7 | TRBV27 | NA | CASGTGEQYF | TGTGCCAGCGGCACGGGGGAGCAGTACTTC
NA | TRBJ2-7 | TRBV29-1 | TRBD2 | CSVEGASGADEQYF | TGCAGCGTTGAAGGGGCTAGCGGGGCCGACGAGCAGTACTTC
NA | TRBJ2-1 | TRBV5-1 | NA | CASSLEQGAYNEQFF | TGCGCCAGCAGCTTGGAACAGGGTGCCTACAATGAGCAGTTCTTC
NA | TRBJ1-6 | TRBV27 | TRBD1 | CASSSTGTEGYNSPLHF | TGTGCCAGCAGTTCCACTGGGACAGAGGGATATAATTCACCCCTCCACTTT
NA | TRBJ2-7 | TRBV28 | NA | CASSPTGIPFTYEQYF | TGTGCCAGCAGCCCAACAGGGATCCCCTTTACCTACGAGCAGTACTTC
NA | TRBJ1-1 | TRBV27 | NA | CASMRRNTEAFF | TGTGCCAGCATGAGAAGGAACACTGAAGCTTTCTTT
NA | TRBJ2-5 | TRBV5-4 | NA | CASSLAGAGETQYF | TGTGCCAGCAGCTTGGCAGGGGCCGGGGAGACCCAGTACTTC
NA | TRBJ1-5 | TRBV19 | TRBD1 | CASTPLGQRGSYQPQHF | TGTGCCAGTACCCCACTGGGACAGAGAGGATCTTATCAGCCCCAGCATTTT
NA | TRBJ1-1 | TRBV6-4 | TRBD1 | CASKPGQGPTEAFF | TGTGCCAGCAAACCAGGACAGGGTCCCACTGAAGCTTTCTTT
NA | TRBJ2-7 | TRBV27 | NA | CASSLGPPGEEQYF | TGTGCCAGCAGTTTAGGACCGCCCGGGGAAGAGCAGTACTTC
NA | TRBJ2-7 | TRBV5-1 | NA | CASSLRGTNYEQYF | TGCGCCAGCAGCTTGAGGGGAACCAACTACGAGCAGTACTTC
NA | TRBJ1-5 | TRBV25-1 | NA | CASRLQGESQPQHF | TGTGCCAGCAGGTTGCAAGGGGAGAGTCAGCCCCAGCATTTT
NA | TRBJ1-5 | TRBV7-2 | NA | CASSSRGGGQPQHF | TGTGCCAGCAGCTCTCGGGGTGGAGGACAGCCCCAGCATTTT
NA | TRBJ1-2 | TRBV19 | NA | CASSPGDGYGYTF | TGTGCCAGTAGCCCTGGGGACGGCTATGGCTACACCTTC
NA | TRBJ2-3 | TRBV27 | TRBD2 | CASSLGGGTDTQYF | TGTGCCAGCAGCCTGGGGGGGGGCACAGATACGCAGTATTTT
NA | TRBJ1-1 | TRBV6-5 | NA | CASSYGNVNTEAFF | TGTGCCAGCAGTTACGGGAACGTGAACACTGAAGCTTTCTTT
NA | TRBJ2-7 | TRBV4-3 | TRBD1 | CASSQVPPGQGGINEQYF | TGCGCCAGCAGCCAAGTCCCGCCGGGACAGGGGGGAATAAACGAGCAGTACTTC
NA | TRBJ1-2 | TRBV6-6 | TRBD1 | CASTDRGPNYGYTF | TGTGCCAGCACCGACAGGGGACCTAACTATGGCTACACCTTC
NA | TRBJ1-1 | TRBV10-3 | NA | CAISESIGPNTEAFF | TGTGCCATCAGTGAGTCGATAGGACCGAACACTGAAGCTTTCTTT
NA | TRBJ1-1 | TRBV2 | NA | CASSGNGGNTEAFF | TGTGCCAGCAGTGGAAATGGGGGGAACACTGAAGCTTTCTTT
NA | TRBJ2-1 | TRBV4-3 | TRBD2 | CASSQQLAGGAGEQFF | TGCGCCAGCAGCCAACAACTAGCGGGAGGGGCAGGGGAGCAGTTCTTC
NA | TRBJ2-3 | TRBV5-4 | NA | CASSGGGTDTQYF | TGTGCCAGCAGCGGAGGGGGGACAGATACGCAGTATTTT
NA | TRBJ1-2 | TRBV29-1 | TRBD1 | CSAGQGRNGYTF | TGCAGCGCCGGACAGGGGAGAAATGGCTACACCTTC
NA | TRBJ1-2 | TRBV5-1 | NA | CASNGGGDGYTF | TGCGCCAGTAACGGGGGGGGTGATGGCTACACCTTC
few | TRBJ1-1 | TRBV30 | NA | CAWSVGGTTEAFF | TGTGCCTGGAGTGTGGGTGGAACCACTGAAGCTTTCTTT
NA | TRBJ1-5 | TRBV7-2 | NA | CASSFTGTNQPQHF | TGTGCCAGCAGCTTTACAGGGACGAATCAGCCCCAGCATTTT
NA | TRBJ2-7 | TRBV5-1 | NA | CASSLVQNYEQYF | TGCGCCAGCAGCTTGGTACAGAACTACGAGCAGTACTTC
NA | TRBJ1-3 | TRBV2 | TRBD1 | CASRGTGGVRSGNTIYF | TGTGCCAGCAGAGGGACAGGGGGCGTCAGGTCTGGAAACACCATATATTTT
NA | TRBJ1-1 | TRBV19 | NA | CASSILLTDSNTEAFF | TGTGCCAGTAGTATTTTGCTTACCGACTCGAACACTGAAGCTTTCTTT